The next 13 T cell receptor beta chains were all read from a single sample in a study of blood T cell repertoires in COVID-19. The table came from immunoSEQ multiplex PCR; TCRdb's copy has only in-frame clones and leaves some out. The repertoire consists of over 150,000 clones, with about 86% occurring once and the leading ten covering 5.5% to 7%. Sequenced: peripheral blood. The receptors stem from a man over 45 with active or convalescent COVID-19.

The V gene is TRBV5-6, the J gene TRBJ2-1, with TRBD2 matching over 10 bases. Germline lookup yields CDR1 SGHDT and CDR2 YYEEEE. CDR3 length equals 16 residues. The V gene end was trimmed by 3 bases and the J gene end by 4 bases; junction bases not matched to a gene: 7. The CDR3 here is CASSSPSGSRYNEQFF. The DNA of the CDR3 is TGTGCCAGCAGCTCCCCTAGCGGGAGCAGGTACAATGAGCAGTTCTTC.

This rearrangement joins TRBV28 to TRBJ1-2; D is unclear. From germline, CDR1 is MDHEN and CDR2 SYDVKM. V shed 8 bases and J shed 8 bases, with 12 bases lying between them. The CDR3 length is 11 residues. CDR3 DNA: TGTGCCAGCGGAACGACGGGAGGCTACACCTTC. Protein sequence: CASGTTGGYTF.

The chain joins TRBV7-9 to TRBJ2-1; 10 positions match TRBD2. CDR1 and CDR2 from the germline V gene are SEHNR and FQNEAQ (reference sequence). The CDR3 loop spans 13 amino acids. J gave up 3 bases and V 10 bases, and 3 bases lay outside the gene matches. CDR3 coding DNA: TGTGCCATTTGGACTAGCGGCTACAATGAGCAGTTCTTC. Translation gives CAIWTSGYNEQFF.

J is TRBJ2-3 and V is TRBV25-1; 9 bases agree with TRBD1. Germline V gene data show CDR1 as MGHDK and CDR2 as SYGVNS. The J segment lost 1 base and the V segment lost 4 bases, leaving 6 bases of the junction unmatched. This CDR3 has 16 residues. The CDR3 reads CASSADRDRGTDTQYF. The CDR3 DNA is TGTGCCAGCAGTGCCGACCGGGACAGGGGCACAGATACGCAGTATTTT.

This clone was observed a single time. The V gene is TRBV6-2 or TRBV6-3, the J gene TRBJ2-3; D is unresolved. In germline, CDR1 is MNHEY, CDR2 SVGEGT. The CDR3 runs to 15 residues. V was pared by 0 bases and J by 2 bases, with 9 bases between. CDR3 region: CASSYSYRDTDTQYF. In DNA form, the CDR3 reads TGTGCCAGCAGTTACTCGTACAGAGACACAGATACGCAGTATTTT.

This clone was seen once. The rearrangement uses TRBV9 and TRBJ2-3, with D possibly TRBD1 on 6 matching bases. Per the germline V gene, CDR1 is SGDLS and CDR2 is YYNGEE. V lost 4 bases and J lost 0, with 12 bases in between. This CDR3 region has 15 residues. This CDR3 reads CASSRVRGSTDTQYF. In DNA form, the CDR3 reads TGTGCCAGCAGCCGGGTCAGGGGTAGCACAGATACGCAGTATTTT. The whole variable domain, remainder taken from reference TRBV9 and TRBJ2-3, is DSGVTQTPKHLITATGQRVTLRCSPRSGDLSVYWYQQSLDQGLQFLIQYYNGEERAKGNILERFSAQQFPDLHSELNLSSLELGDSALYFCASSRVRGSTDTQYFGPGTRLTVL.

This chain joins TRBV28 and TRBJ1-6; TRBD1 might be the D (6 bases). The V gene's germline CDR1 is MDHEN and CDR2 SYDVKM. V was cut by 8 bases and J by 13 bases, with 18 bases left in between. The CDR3 loop spans 13 amino acids. The chain's CDR3 is CASGILQGYPLHF. CDR3 coding DNA: TGTGCCAGCGGAATTCTACAGGGATATCCCCTCCACTTT.

This sequence joins TRBV7-2 and TRBJ2-7; TRBD2 matches 7 bases. Germline loops: CDR1 SGHTA, CDR2 FQGNSA. The CDR3 spans 15 residues. J lost 0 bases, V lost 5 bases, and 7 bases had no gene match. The CDR3 nucleotides are TGTGCCAGCAGCCGGGCCAGCGGGGCCTCCTACGAGCAGTACTTC. The encoded protein is CASSRASGASYEQYF.

V usage is TRBV2 and J usage is TRBJ2-1, with TRBD2 matching 10 bases. Unmatched junction bases numbered 4, after V lost 7 bases and J lost 4 bases. The CDR3 totals 14 residues. The germline V gene encodes CDR1 SNHLY and CDR2 FYNNEI. CDR3 in DNA: TGTGCCAGCATAGGGACTAGCGAGTACAATGAGCAGTTCTTC. It encodes CASIGTSEYNEQFF.

The genes are TRBV9 and TRBJ1-3, with D perhaps matching TRBD1 (6 bases). V lost 0 bases, J lost 3 bases, and 13 bases lay in between. CDR1 SGDLS and CDR2 YYNGEE come from the germline V gene. The CDR3 has 16 residues. CDR3: CASSVEAAGDGNTIYF. The CDR3, as DNA: TGTGCCAGCAGCGTAGAGGCAGCAGGGGATGGAAACACCATATATTTT.

The chain is built from TRBV19 and TRBJ2-2, with 7 bases that match TRBD1. V shed 5 bases, J shed 1 base, and the junction held 4 bases outside the gene matches. Germline values: CDR1 LNHDA, CDR2 SQIVND (reference sequence). The CDR3 consists of 15 residues. The CDR3 DNA reads TGTGCCAGTAGTGTCCGGACAGGGAACACCGGGGAGCTGTTTTTT. This codes for CASSVRTGNTGELFF.

The genes are TRBV27 and TRBJ2-5; 8 nucleotides match TRBD1. Germline-derived CDR1 and CDR2 are MNHEY and SMNVEV (reference sequence). The CDR3 has 15 residues. Trimming took 2 bases from V and 4 from J; bases not matched to a gene: 6. The CDR3 sequence: CASSLRDRSRETQYF. As DNA, the CDR3 is TGTGCCAGCAGTTTACGGGACAGGTCTAGAGAGACCCAGTACTTC.

This clone has only one observation. J is TRBJ2-3 and V is TRBV6-9; tentative D call: TRBD2 (5 bases). CDR3 size: 17 residues. Germline CDR1 is MNHGY and CDR2 is SVAAGI. V lost 5 bases and J 2 bases, leaving 20 bases between the germline ends. CDR3 nucleotides: TGTGCCAGCAGTCCATATGAAGAGCGGAGTTCCACAGATACGCAGTATTTT. Protein product: CASSPYEERSSTDTQYF.